This T cell receptor beta chain derives from a study of human T cells and chemical hapten exposure. TCRdb recomputed calls from the RACE reads with MiXCR, one row per CDR3 protein. The table includes about 96,000 distinct CDR3 sequences, about a tenth detected once. The germline CDR1 and CDR2 sequences are LGHNA and YSLEER. Trimming took 0 bases from V and 5 from J, leaving 16 bases between them. The CDR3 is made up of 16 amino acids. Documented time point: patch test 2, 6 weeks after DPC sensitization. Documented treatment: therapeutic diphenylcyclopropenone sensitization with weekly scalp DPC. Non-pregnant alopecia patients aged 18 to 70, suitable for DPC therapy. Regarding the study as a whole: Controls had significantly fewer large CDR3 similarity clusters than were formed by expanded TCRs.

In regard to this clonotype: Its antigen is not identified.

This rearrangement joins TRBV4-3 to TRBJ1-1; D not resolved. This specimen was whole blood, taken in connection with sensitization to the hapten diphenylcyclopropenone (DPC). This TCR came from a woman aged 40 to 49 with alopecia areata. Some clones in this sample may be carry-over from other donors' samples. The CDR3 loop is CASSQDLGYSRTEAFF. CDR3 nucleotide sequence: TGCGCCAGCAGCCAAGATTTGGGGTACAGTCGGACTGAAGCTTTCTTT.